These 25 T cell receptor beta chains share one sample of origin, sequenced in a study of blood T cell repertoires in COVID-19. Using immunoSEQ multiplex PCR, the repertoire was profiled, and TCRdb retains in-frame clones only, with some absent. The sample has a few hundred thousand clones; over 80% are singletons. Sequenced: PBMCs or T cells enriched from blood (not recorded which). These receptors were collected from a woman in her forties or fifties who had recovered from COVID-19.

The V gene is TRBV6-2 or TRBV6-3, the J gene TRBJ1-4; possible D gene TRBD1, 5 bases. Trimming took 4 bases from V and 8 from J, leaving 20 bases between them. CDR1 is MNHEY, CDR2 SVGEGT, per germline. The CDR3 extends over 16 amino acids. CDR3 in amino acids: CASSWGSEGYGEKLFF. DNA of the CDR3: TGTGCCAGCAGTTGGGGCTCCGAAGGGTACGGCGAAAAACTGTTTTTT.

The chain recombines TRBV12-3 or TRBV12-4 with TRBJ2-7; D not resolved. The CDR3 is 12 amino acids. The V and J ends lost 3 bases and 6 bases respectively, with 9 bases between them. Here the CDR3 DNA reads TGTGCCAGCAGTTTCGGCGCGGCCGAGCAGTACTTC. This translates into CASSFGAAEQYF.

This clone was counted only a few times. A single base separates this from a much larger clone, so it may be a read error. Other DNA sequences within the sample encode an identical CDR3. The chain joins TRBV15 to TRBJ2-5; 7 bases align to TRBD1. The CDR3 consists of 14 residues. V lost 0 bases, J lost 5 bases, and 3 bases stayed unmatched. The V gene's germline CDR1 is LNHNV and CDR2 YYDKDF (reference sequence). CDR3 sequence (DNA): TGTGCCACCAGCAGAGATGGGACAGAGGAGACCCAGTACTTC. Amino acids: CATSRDGTEETQYF.

This chain uses TRBV9 with TRBJ2-7; 12 bases are shared with TRBD2. The CDR3 is 14 residues long. Germline CDR1 is SGDLS and CDR2 is YYNGEE. The J segment lost 4 bases and the V segment lost 3 bases, leaving 2 bases of the junction unmatched. DNA of the CDR3: TGTGCCAGCAGCGGACTAGCGGGAGCTTACGAGCAGTACTTC. Protein sequence: CASSGLAGAYEQYF. Full variable domain (missing parts from reference TRBV9 and TRBJ2-7): DSGVTQTPKHLITATGQRVTLRCSPRSGDLSVYWYQQSLDQGLQFLIQYYNGEERAKGNILERFSAQQFPDLHSELNLSSLELGDSALYFCASSGLAGAYEQYFGPGTRLTVT.

CDR3 loop: CSVTSQLAHREQFF. In DNA form, the CDR3 reads TGCAGCGTGACATCCCAACTAGCCCACCGTGAGCAGTTCTTC. The chain combines TRBV29-1 with TRBJ2-1, with D maybe TRBD2 (6 bases). V gave up 6 bases and J gave up 9 bases, with 21 bases separating them. The CDR3 consists of 14 residues. In germline, CDR1 is SQVTM, CDR2 ANQGSEA.

This rearrangement joins TRBV7-2 to TRBJ1-1, with unresolved D. The CDR3 is made up of 17 amino acids. Germline CDR1 reads SGHTA; CDR2 reads FQGNSA. Trimming cost V 4 bases and J 0 bases, with 18 bases left between them. The CDR3 sequence: CASSSRALTAMNTEAFF. In DNA form, the CDR3 reads TGTGCCAGCAGCTCGCGGGCCCTTACCGCCATGAACACTGAAGCTTTCTTT.

This clone has just a few counts. This chain joins TRBV15 and TRBJ1-4; 8 nucleotides line up with TRBD1. Germline assignment: CDR1 LNHNV and CDR2 YYDKDF (reference sequence). The J segment lost 13 bases and the V segment lost 3 bases, leaving 13 bases of the junction unmatched. The CDR3 covers 15 residues. Here the CDR3 DNA reads TGTGCCACCAGCAGGGCCCCTGGGACAGGTCAAATACTGTTTTTT. Protein product: CATSRAPGTGQILFF.

The genes are TRBV7-3 and TRBJ2-2; a possible D gene is TRBD1 (6 bases). The CDR3 spans 14 residues. Germline V gene lookup returns CDR1 SGHTA and CDR2 FQGTGA. Between the trimmed V and J ends, which lost 6 bases and 3 bases, there was a span of 11 bases. The CDR3 coding sequence is TGTGCCAGCAGGCCCACAGGGCACACCGGGGAGCTGTTTTTT. This encodes CASRPTGHTGELFF.

The CDR3 DNA follows: TGCGCCAGCAGCCTCGGGGCAGGGGAAAGTGAAGCTTTCTTT. It specifies CASSLGAGESEAFF. The chain links TRBV4-3 to TRBJ1-1, with a possible D match to TRBD1 (6 bases). The CDR3 is 14 residues long. Germline V gene lookup returns CDR1 LGHNA and CDR2 YSLEER. V was trimmed by 4 bases and J by 7 bases, leaving 16 bases between them.

The chain has TRBV14 and TRBJ2-7; 9 bases are a match to TRBD2. The CDR3 has 14 residues. CDR1 and CDR2 from the germline V gene are SGHDN and FVKESK. The junction had 4 bases not matched to a gene; V was cut back by 2 bases and J by 5 bases. Here the CDR3 reads CASSQLAGNDEQYF. The CDR3, as DNA: TGTGCCAGCAGCCAACTAGCGGGGAACGACGAGCAGTACTTC.

This clone came up once. This chain uses TRBV20-1 with TRBJ1-1; D unclear. Trimming shortened V by 3 bases and J by 12 bases, and 8 bases separated the two germline ends. The CDR3 has 9 residues. Looked up from germline, CDR1 is DFQATT and CDR2 is SNEGSKA (reference sequence). CDR3 amino acids: CSASAFTFF. In DNA form, the CDR3 reads TGCAGTGCTAGTGCTTTTACTTTCTTT.

The chain is built from TRBV7-2 and TRBJ1-4, with D unresolved. The CDR3 runs to 15 residues. V shed 1 base and J shed 4 bases, with 10 bases lying between them. Germline V gene sequence: CDR1 SGHTA, CDR2 FQGNSA. The CDR3 here is CASSLVGQHNEKLFF. CDR3 coding DNA: TGTGCCAGCAGCTTAGTTGGTCAACATAATGAAAAACTGTTTTTT.

The chain uses TRBV7-3 and TRBJ2-5; a weak D match, TRBD2 (5 bases). Trimming removed 2 bases from V and 2 bases from J, with 6 bases in between. Germline assignment: CDR1 SGHTA and CDR2 FQGTGA. CDR3 size: 13 residues. As DNA, the CDR3 is TGTGCCAGCAGCTTAGGAGGACAAGAGACCCAGTACTTC. Translating gives CASSLGGQETQYF.

The chain joins TRBV6-2 or TRBV6-3 to TRBJ1-2, with TRBD1 identical over 8 bases. With V trimmed by 5 bases and J by 3 bases, 8 bases remained unmatched. The germline V gene encodes CDR1 MNHEY and CDR2 SVGEGT. The CDR3 consists of 15 residues. CDR3 in amino acids: CASSMIRTGYYGYTF. In DNA, the CDR3 is TGTGCCAGCAGTATGATCCGGACAGGGTACTATGGCTACACCTTC.

This rearrangement joins TRBV5-4 to TRBJ2-4, with TRBD2 matching over 9 bases. The CDR3 is 13 amino acids. Germline V gives CDR1 SGHNT, CDR2 YYREEE (reference sequence). With 4 bases clipped from V and 13 bases from J, the junction kept 9 bases outside the gene matches. The CDR3 loop reads CASSQNSGGLQYF. In nucleotides, the CDR3 is TGTGCCAGCAGCCAGAATAGCGGGGGCCTGCAGTACTTC.

The chain joins TRBV30 to TRBJ1-2; D is perhaps TRBD1 (5 bases). Trimming removed 2 bases at V and 3 bases at J, with 13 bases between. CDR3 length equals 14 residues. Per germline, CDR1 GTSNPN and CDR2 SVGIG (reference sequence). The DNA for the CDR3 is TGTGCCTGGAGTCGCCAGGGAACCTACTATGGCTACACCTTC. Protein product: CAWSRQGTYYGYTF. Based on the CDR3 plus reference TRBV30 and TRBJ1-2, the full variable domain is SQTIHQWPATLVQPVGSPLSLECTVEGTSNPNLYWYRQAAGRGLQLLFYSVGIGQISSEVPQNLSASRPQDRQFILSSKKLLLSDSGFYLCAWSRQGTYYGYTFGSGTRLTVV.

V is TRBV9 and J is TRBJ1-1; a weak D match, TRBD1 (6 bases). Trimming took off 4 bases at V and 2 bases at J, with 21 bases between the two ends. The CDR3 spans 17 residues. Germline CDR1 is SGDLS and CDR2 is YYNGEE. CDR3 DNA sequence: TGTGCCAGCAGCCGAGGGGGACGAAATGCCGCCAACACTGAAGCTTTCTTT. Its protein product is CASSRGGRNAANTEAFF.

The rearrangement links TRBV4-2 to TRBJ2-1, with D unclear. CDR1 and CDR2 from the germline V gene are LGHNA and YNFKEQ. The CDR3 sequence is 15 residues long. V shed 4 bases and J shed 7 bases, with 17 bases lying between them. CDR3 amino acids: CASSLTVTPGNEQFF. The CDR3 DNA reads as TGTGCCAGCAGCCTAACCGTTACTCCCGGGAATGAGCAGTTCTTC.

The chain has TRBV5-1 and TRBJ1-4; the D gene is possibly TRBD1 (5 bases). Deletions cut 4 bases from V and 5 bases from J, with 15 bases between. Germline assignment: CDR1 SGHRS and CDR2 YFSETQ. This CDR3 region has 15 residues. The CDR3 DNA is TGCGCCAGCAGCGAGGGACCGACTAGCAATGAAAAACTGTTTTTT. Its protein is CASSEGPTSNEKLFF.

The rearrangement joins TRBV5-1 to TRBJ1-6; TRBD1 agrees at 9 bases. V gave up 0 bases and J gave up 7 bases; unmatched junction bases: 2. The CDR3 consists of 15 residues. Germline V CDR1 and CDR2: SGHRS, YFSETQ. The CDR3 spells CASSLEGQGNSPLHF. In DNA form, the CDR3 reads TGCGCCAGCAGCTTGGAGGGACAGGGCAATTCACCCCTCCACTTT.

V gene TRBV11-2 combines with J gene TRBJ2-5; tentatively, D is TRBD2 (5 bases). The V and J ends lost 0 bases and 7 bases respectively, with 9 bases between them. This CDR3 is 13 amino acids long. CDR1 SGHAT and CDR2 FQNNGV come from the germline V gene. CDR3 sequence: CASSLDLLATQYF. DNA of the CDR3: TGTGCCAGCAGCTTAGATCTTCTAGCGACCCAGTACTTC.

This clone was recorded once. The J gene is TRBJ1-6, the V gene TRBV7-9; unclear D gene. The V and J ends lost 3 bases and 7 bases respectively, with 10 bases between them. Germline loops: CDR1 SEHNR, CDR2 FQNEAQ (reference sequence). This CDR3 comprises 14 residues. The CDR3: CASSFAAENSPLHF. CDR3 nucleotide sequence: TGTGCCAGCAGCTTCGCGGCAGAAAATTCACCCCTCCACTTT.

The CDR3 protein is CSVQRGLSFGEAFF. CDR3 sequence (DNA): TGCAGCGTTCAAAGGGGGCTTAGCTTCGGTGAAGCTTTCTTT. The chain joins TRBV29-1 to TRBJ1-1; 7 nucleotides align to TRBD1. This CDR3 has 14 amino acids. CDR1 is SQVTM, CDR2 ANQGSEA, per germline. The trim removed 5 bases at V and 7 bases at J, leaving 13 bases unmatched.

This sequence joins TRBV25-1 and TRBJ1-6; 9 nucleotides agree with TRBD1. The germline gives CDR1 MGHDK, CDR2 SYGVNS. The CDR3 is made up of 16 amino acids. With V trimmed by 0 bases and J by 5 bases, 2 bases remained unmatched. The CDR3 here is CASSEYWTGDNSPLHF. CDR3 in DNA: TGTGCCAGCAGTGAATATTGGACAGGGGATAATTCACCCCTCCACTTT.

The V gene is TRBV4-3, the J gene TRBJ2-7; perhaps TRBD2 as D (6 bases). The germline V and J ends were trimmed by 4 bases and 3 bases, with 10 bases remaining between them. Germline V gene data show CDR1 as LGHNA and CDR2 as YSLEER. The CDR3 totals 13 residues. The CDR3, as DNA: TGCGCCAGCAGCCCGGGACTTTACTACGAGCAGTACTTC. It yields the protein CASSPGLYYEQYF.